The present entry profiles one T cell receptor (beta chain) with its context. This same CDR3 is encoded by further DNA sequences in the sample. The data belong to a study of blood T cell repertoires in COVID-19. Study overall: Collection of acute and convalescent COVID-19 samples took place in the United States, Italy and Spain. PBMCs, B-cell-depleted T cells, or T cells provided the cDNA or gDNA that made up the material.

Per the study methods: For nucleated cells, counts were estimated from reference gene primer amplification. Sequencing was performed with immunoSEQ multiplex PCR; in TCRdb, only in-frame clones are kept and a portion is missing. D and trimming come from the DNA, and the V and J calls and clone size come from that table. The sample holds approximately 73,000 clones, roughly nine tenths seen once. V lost 4 bases, J lost 11 bases, and 20 bases lay in between. The germline V gene has CDR1 SGHAT and CDR2 FQNNGV. The CDR3 spans 14 residues. Sequencing was done on a sample of peripheral blood. The gene calls are TRBV11-2 and TRBJ2-5; D might be TRBD2 (6 bases). The TCR was taken from an elderly man with acute or convalescent COVID-19. The CDR3 region has the DNA TGTGCCAGCAGCTCCCTCCGGGGGTACGGGACTCAGTACTTC. Its translation is CASSSLRGYGTQYF.